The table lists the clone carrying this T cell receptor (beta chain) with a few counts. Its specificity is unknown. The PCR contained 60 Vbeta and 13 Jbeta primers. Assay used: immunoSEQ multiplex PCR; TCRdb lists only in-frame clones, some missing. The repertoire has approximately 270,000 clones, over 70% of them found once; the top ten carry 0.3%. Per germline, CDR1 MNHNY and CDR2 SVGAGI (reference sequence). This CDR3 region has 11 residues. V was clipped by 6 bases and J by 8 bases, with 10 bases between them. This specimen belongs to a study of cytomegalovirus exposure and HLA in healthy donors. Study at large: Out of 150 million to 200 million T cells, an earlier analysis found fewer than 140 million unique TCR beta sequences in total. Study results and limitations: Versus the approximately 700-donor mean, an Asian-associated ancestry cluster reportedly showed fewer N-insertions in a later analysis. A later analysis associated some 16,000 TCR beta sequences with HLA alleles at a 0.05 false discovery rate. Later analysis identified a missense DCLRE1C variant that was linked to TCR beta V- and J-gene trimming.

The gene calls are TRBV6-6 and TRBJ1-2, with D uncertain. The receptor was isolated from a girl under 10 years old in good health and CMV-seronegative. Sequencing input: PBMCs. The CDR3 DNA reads TGTGCCAGCAGATACAGCAGGGGCTACACCTTC. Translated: CASRYSRGYTF.